The source of this T cell receptor (beta chain) is a study of human T cells and chemical hapten exposure. MiXCR, applied by TCRdb to the RACE reads, yields one record per CDR3 protein. Among around 71,000 distinct CDR3 sequences, around 10% were seen once, and the ten largest hold about 3.1%. The CDR3 is 14 residues long. The V and J ends lost 0 bases and 2 bases respectively, with 6 bases between them. The V gene's germline CDR1 is MNHEY and CDR2 SVGAGI. Time point of the sample: patch test 1, 2 weeks after DPC sensitization. Treatment of the sample: therapeutic diphenylcyclopropenone sensitization with weekly scalp DPC.

This clonotype originated in a woman in her thirties or forties with alopecia areata. Some clones in this sample may be carry-over from other donors' samples. The source was whole blood, collected in connection with sensitization to the hapten diphenylcyclopropenone (DPC). V and J are TRBV6-5 and TRBJ2-3; D unclear. CDR3 residues: CASSYSGPTDTQYF. The CDR3 bases are TGTGCCAGCAGTTACTCTGGGCCCACAGATACGCAGTATTTT.